Following are 30 T cell receptor beta chains from one sample sequenced in a study of cytomegalovirus exposure and HLA in healthy donors. PCR was performed using 60 Vbeta and 13 Jbeta primers. Only in-frame clones appear in the TCRdb table, and some are missing; sequencing was by immunoSEQ multiplex PCR. The sample records some 40,000 clones, about 53% being singletons. Source material: PBMCs. These receptors originate from a woman in her forties in good health and CMV-seropositive.

By share, this clone ranks as large. This sequence joins TRBV4-3 and TRBJ1-1; 10 nucleotides align to TRBD1. This CDR3 has 14 amino acids. CDR1 and CDR2 (germline): LGHNA, YSLEER. V shed 3 bases, J shed 11 bases, and the junction held 9 bases outside the gene matches. The CDR3 is CASSHGAGTGDAFF. CDR3 DNA sequence: TGCGCCAGCAGCCATGGCGCCGGGACAGGGGATGCTTTCTTT.

The rearrangement uses TRBV6-6 and TRBJ2-3, with D perhaps matching TRBD1 (5 bases). Trimming removed 4 bases from V and 4 bases from J, with 6 bases in between. This CDR3 has 12 residues. Germline V lookup: CDR1 MNHNY, CDR2 SVGAGI (reference sequence). The CDR3 here is CASSSGSDTQYF. In nucleotides, the CDR3 is TGTGCCAGCAGTTCAGGGTCAGATACGCAGTATTTT.

The chain links TRBV7-2 to TRBJ1-2; 7 bases are shared with TRBD1. The CDR3 runs 17 residues. Germline values: CDR1 SGHTA, CDR2 FQGNSA. The trim removed 1 base at V and 4 bases at J, leaving 12 bases unmatched. The CDR3 spells CASSLGSGPRQGYGYTF. The CDR3 DNA reads TGTGCCAGCAGCTTAGGGTCGGGTCCAAGACAGGGCTATGGCTACACCTTC.

This clone was detected only a few times. This sequence joins TRBV5-1 and TRBJ2-1; 9 nucleotides agree with TRBD1. CDR1 is SGHRS and CDR2 is YFSETQ in the germline V gene. The CDR3 has 15 amino acids. With V trimmed by 0 bases and J by 6 bases, 4 bases remained unmatched. The CDR3 DNA sequence: TGCGCCAGCAGCTTGGGGGACAGGGATGGCAATGAGCAGTTCTTC. This gives the protein CASSLGDRDGNEQFF.

This chain uses TRBV7-3 with TRBJ2-3, with 11 bases that match TRBD2. Looked up from germline, CDR1 is SGHTA and CDR2 is FQGTGA. The V segment lost 6 bases and the J segment 7 bases; nucleotides outside the gene matches: 6. The CDR3 runs 14 residues. In nucleotides, the CDR3 is TGTGCCAGCAGGAATAGCGGGGGGGAAAATACGCAGTATTTT. It specifies CASRNSGGENTQYF.

This chain joins TRBV10-3 and TRBJ1-5, with 7 nucleotides matching TRBD1. Germline-derived CDR1 and CDR2 are ENHRY and SYGVKD. The ends lost 4 bases at V and 3 bases at J; junction bases unmatched: 3. CDR3 size: 14 residues. CDR3 in amino acids: CAISAGQFNQPQHF. DNA of the CDR3: TGTGCCATCAGTGCGGGACAGTTCAATCAGCCCCAGCATTTT.

This clone has more than one count but fewer than ten. The chain links TRBV27 to TRBJ1-6; D ambiguous. V lost 3 bases and J 4 bases, leaving 13 bases between the germline ends. The CDR3 loop spans 16 amino acids. Germline V gives CDR1 MNHEY, CDR2 SMNVEV (reference sequence). CDR3 loop: CASSLSGSWYNSPLHF. The CDR3 DNA reads as TGTGCCAGCAGTTTGTCCGGGAGCTGGTATAATTCACCCCTCCACTTT.

This clone showed up just a few times. V gene TRBV6-5 combines with J gene TRBJ2-1; 12 positions agree with TRBD1. Germline trimming cut 2 bases from V and 8 bases from J; bases unmatched to any gene: 4. Germline V gene data show CDR1 as MNHEY and CDR2 as SVGAGI. The CDR3 loop spans 15 amino acids. The CDR3 region is CASSYRDRGLYEQFF. The CDR3 bases are TGTGCCAGCAGTTACCGGGACAGGGGGCTCTATGAGCAGTTCTTC.

This chain connects TRBV11-1 to TRBJ1-1, with D possibly matching TRBD1 (5 bases). Germline V lookup: CDR1 SGHAT, CDR2 FQDESV (reference sequence). V lost 8 bases, J lost 4 bases, and 20 bases lay in between. The CDR3 totals 15 residues. CDR3 in amino acids: CASRPGGETSTEAFF. The DNA of the CDR3 is TGTGCCAGCCGACCGGGGGGGGAGACAAGCACTGAAGCTTTCTTT.

This clone was counted only a few times. V is TRBV2 and J is TRBJ2-3; a possible D gene is TRBD1 (5 bases). Trimming took 8 bases from V and 5 from J, leaving 11 bases between them. This CDR3 is 12 amino acids long. The germline V gene encodes CDR1 SNHLY and CDR2 FYNNEI. The DNA for the CDR3 is TGTGCCAGCGGGCCTCAGGGAGATACGCAGTATTTT. Its translation is CASGPQGDTQYF.

The J gene is TRBJ1-3, the V gene TRBV29-1, with no clear D. The germline V and J ends were trimmed by 6 bases and 0 bases, with 6 bases remaining between them. This CDR3 contains 12 residues. The germline CDR1 and CDR2 sequences are SQVTM and ANQGSEA. The CDR3 DNA reads as TGCAGCGTGCGGGACTCTGGAAACACCATATATTTT. Translating it yields CSVRDSGNTIYF.

The rearrangement links TRBV27 to TRBJ2-7; D is uncertain. The V gene lost 0 bases and the J gene lost 5 bases, with 14 bases spanning the gap. Germline CDR1 MNHEY, CDR2 SMNVEV (reference sequence). The CDR3 sequence is 15 residues long. For the CDR3, the DNA is TGTGCCAGCAGTTTATCGTTGGCAGGTATCGACGAGCAGTACTTC. It is translated as CASSLSLAGIDEQYF.

The rearrangement joins TRBV4-1 to TRBJ2-1; no clear D. This CDR3 spans 13 amino acids. The V end lost 4 bases, the J end lost 5 bases, and 9 bases lay between the germline ends. Germline assignment: CDR1 MGHRA and CDR2 YSYEKL. The CDR3 nucleotides are TGCGCCAGCAGCCCACGCGTGAACAATGAGCAGTTCTTC. It yields the protein CASSPRVNNEQFF.

J is TRBJ2-5 and V is TRBV19; D might be TRBD2 (6 bases). Germline lookup yields CDR1 LNHDA and CDR2 SQIVND (reference sequence). The CDR3 is 13 residues long. With 5 bases removed from V and 3 bases from J, the gap between germline ends came to 10 bases. The CDR3 coding sequence is TGTGCCAGTAGTGAGCGCGGGAAAGAGACCCAGTACTTC. Protein: CASSERGKETQYF.

The chain recombines TRBV9 with TRBJ2-5; weak D call: TRBD2 (6 bases). V was cut by 1 base and J by 5 bases, with 9 bases left in between. The CDR3 runs to 13 residues. Germline CDR1 reads SGDLS; CDR2 reads YYNGEE. The CDR3 spells CASSVSGGETQYF. The CDR3 bases are TGTGCCAGCAGCGTATCTGGGGGGGAGACCCAGTACTTC.

The chain carries TRBV6-1 and TRBJ2-7, with 7 bases matching TRBD2. The ends lost 7 bases at V and 3 bases at J; junction bases unmatched: 12. CDR1 and CDR2 from the germline V gene are MNHNS and SASEGT. CDR3 length: 15 residues. The CDR3 protein is CASTLTRAGDYEQYF. CDR3 DNA sequence: TGTGCCAGCACATTAACCCGGGCGGGGGACTACGAGCAGTACTTC.

The rearrangement joins TRBV7-3 to TRBJ2-3, with 8 bases lining up with TRBD2. J gave up 1 base and V 8 bases, and 2 bases lay outside the gene matches. The CDR3 spans 13 residues. In germline, CDR1 is SGHTA, CDR2 FQGTGA. This CDR3 reads CASGAGGTDTQYF. The CDR3 bases are TGTGCCAGCGGAGCGGGGGGCACAGATACGCAGTATTTT.

The rearrangement joins TRBV6-1 to TRBJ1-4; no reliable D call. Germline V CDR1 and CDR2: MNHNS, SASEGT. CDR3 length equals 14 residues. V gave up 4 bases and J gave up 8 bases, with 14 bases separating them. CDR3: CASSARELGEKLFF. CDR3 nucleotide sequence: TGTGCCAGCAGTGCTCGGGAGTTGGGCGAAAAACTGTTTTTT.

This chain links TRBV14 with TRBJ2-7; D remains ambiguous. Germline V gene data show CDR1 as SGHDN and CDR2 as FVKESK. The V end lost 1 base, the J end lost 0 bases, and 7 bases lay between the germline ends. The CDR3 is made up of 14 amino acids. The CDR3 region has the DNA TGTGCCAGCAGCCAAGTCGAGGTCTCCTACGAGCAGTACTTC. Residues: CASSQVEVSYEQYF.

This clone was observed a single time. The chain has TRBV27 and TRBJ2-2; D is uncertain. Germline CDR1 and CDR2: MNHEY and SMNVEV (reference sequence). Trimming stripped 3 bases from V and 4 bases from J, with 9 bases between. The CDR3 contains 14 residues. The CDR3 DNA reads TGTGCCAGCAGTTTCCAGATAATCACCGGGGAGCTGTTTTTT. Translated, it gives CASSFQIITGELFF.

The gene calls are TRBV4-2 and TRBJ2-1; 7 nucleotides align to TRBD2. V was clipped by 0 bases and J by 12 bases; unmatched bases: 8. CDR3 length: 14 residues. From germline, CDR1 is LGHNA and CDR2 YNFKEQ. Here the CDR3 DNA reads TGTGCCAGCAGCCAAGATACGGGGGGTAGTGTGCAGTTCTTC. Protein: CASSQDTGGSVQFF.

The rearrangement links TRBV9 to TRBJ2-5; D remains ambiguous. Between the trimmed V and J ends, which lost 0 bases and 4 bases, there was a span of 13 bases. The CDR3 has 15 residues. CDR1 and CDR2 (germline): SGDLS, YYNGEE. CDR3: CASSVDRGPGETQYF. In DNA form, the CDR3 reads TGTGCCAGCAGCGTAGATAGAGGCCCCGGAGAGACCCAGTACTTC. Together with reference TRBV9 and TRBJ2-5, the CDR3 gives the full variable domain: DSGVTQTPKHLITATGQRVTLRCSPRSGDLSVYWYQQSLDQGLQFLIQYYNGEERAKGNILERFSAQQFPDLHSELNLSSLELGDSALYFCASSVDRGPGETQYFGPGTRLLVL.

The chain combines TRBV23-1 with TRBJ1-3, with 7 bases identical to TRBD1. TRBV23-1 is labeled an ORF, and its function is uncertain. The CDR3 has 15 amino acids. V lost 2 bases and J lost 4; bases outside the gene matches: 5. The CDR3 region is CASSQRQGVGNTIYF. CDR3 in DNA: TGCGCCAGCAGTCAAAGACAGGGCGTGGGAAACACCATATATTTT.

This clone has just one count. The gene calls are TRBV14 and TRBJ1-2; a possible D gene is TRBD1 (6 bases). Trimming took off 4 bases at V and 1 base at J, with 13 bases between the two ends. This CDR3 has 15 residues. Germline assignment: CDR1 SGHDN and CDR2 FVKESK. This CDR3 is CASSPLGQSNYGYTF. The CDR3 nucleotides are TGTGCCAGCAGCCCGCTAGGACAGAGTAACTATGGCTACACCTTC.

A few counts support this clone. The chain employs TRBV6-5 and TRBJ1-5, with TRBD1 matching 9 bases. The CDR3 has 15 residues. V shed 0 bases and J 6 bases; nucleotides not matched to a gene: 3. Germline lookup yields CDR1 MNHEY and CDR2 SVGAGI. CDR3 protein: CASSYSGQGSQPQHF. The CDR3 DNA reads TGTGCCAGCAGTTACTCCGGACAGGGGAGTCAGCCCCAGCATTTT.

This clone occurred once. The rearrangement joins TRBV7-9 to TRBJ1-6, with TRBD1 as a possible D gene (6 bases). V was cut by 1 base and J by 6 bases, with 13 bases left in between. CDR3 length equals 16 residues. CDR1 is SEHNR and CDR2 is FQNEAQ in the germline V gene (reference sequence). The CDR3 sequence is CASSLGAGEANSPLHF. For the CDR3, the DNA is TGTGCCAGCAGCTTAGGGGCAGGGGAAGCTAATTCACCCCTCCACTTT.

The chain joins TRBV7-2 to TRBJ1-2; 7 bases align to TRBD1. This CDR3 region has 15 residues. Germline V gene lookup returns CDR1 SGHTA and CDR2 FQGNSA. The V segment lost 5 bases and the J segment 8 bases; nucleotides outside the gene matches: 14. The CDR3 sequence: CASSPRPTGLGGYTF. The CDR3 DNA reads TGTGCCAGCAGCCCTAGGCCGACAGGGCTAGGAGGCTACACCTTC.

This chain joins TRBV5-1 and TRBJ2-7, with 11 bases identical to TRBD1. The CDR3 has 14 residues. V dropped 4 bases and J dropped 2; count of bases not matched to a gene: 2. Looked up from germline, CDR1 is SGHRS and CDR2 is YFSETQ. The CDR3 region is CASSRTGGPYEQYF. CDR3 bases: TGCGCCAGCAGCCGGACAGGGGGCCCCTACGAGCAGTACTTC.

The rearrangement joins TRBV5-1 to TRBJ1-4, with D perhaps matching TRBD1 (6 bases). There are 14 residues in the CDR3. CDR1 is SGHRS and CDR2 is YFSETQ in the germline V gene. V lost 3 bases and J lost 4, with 10 bases in between. The DNA for the CDR3 is TGCGCCAGCAGCTCCGGGACAAGTAATGAAAAACTGTTTTTT. Amino acids: CASSSGTSNEKLFF. Supplemented by reference TRBV5-1 and TRBJ1-4, the full variable domain reads KAGVTQTPRYLIKTRGQQVTLSCSPISGHRSVSWYQQTPGQGLQFLFEYFSETQRNKGNFPGRFSGRQFSNSRSEMNVSTLELGDSALYLCASSSGTSNEKLFFGSGTQLSVL.

The V call is TRBV9, the J call TRBJ1-4, with D perhaps matching TRBD1 (5 bases). Per germline, CDR1 SGDLS and CDR2 YYNGEE. The V end lost 2 bases, the J end lost 0 bases, and 8 bases lay between the germline ends. The length of the CDR3 is 15 residues. The CDR3 loop is CASSVQGSTNEKLFF. The CDR3 DNA reads TGTGCCAGCAGCGTTCAGGGATCAACTAATGAAAAACTGTTTTTT.